These 24 T cell receptor beta chains share one sample of origin, sequenced in a study of cytomegalovirus exposure and HLA in healthy donors. Produced via immunoSEQ multiplex PCR; TCRdb's table is partial and in-frame only. The sample holds under 150,000 clones, roughly four fifths seen once. The sequenced material came from PBMCs. These receptors were taken from a woman in her twenties or thirties in good health and CMV-seronegative.

The rearrangement uses TRBV5-8 and TRBJ2-5, with D maybe TRBD1 (6 bases). The V and J ends lost 3 bases and 2 bases respectively, with 11 bases between them. Germline values: CDR1 SGHTS, CDR2 YDEGEE. The CDR3 sequence is 14 residues long. The CDR3 DNA follows: TGTGCCAGCAGCTGGGGGACACTACAAGAGACCCAGTACTTC. Its protein is CASSWGTLQETQYF.

The chain recombines TRBV9 with TRBJ2-7; 8 nucleotides line up with TRBD1. The CDR3 has 15 amino acids. The germline CDR1 and CDR2 sequences are SGDLS and YYNGEE. The junction had 7 bases not matched to a gene; V was cut back by 3 bases and J by 2 bases. This CDR3 is CASSAQGTGPYEQYF. CDR3 DNA: TGTGCCAGCAGCGCCCAAGGGACAGGCCCCTACGAGCAGTACTTC. The full variable domain, completed using reference TRBV9 and TRBJ2-7, is DSGVTQTPKHLITATGQRVTLRCSPRSGDLSVYWYQQSLDQGLQFLIQYYNGEERAKGNILERFSAQQFPDLHSELNLSSLELGDSALYFCASSAQGTGPYEQYFGPGTRLTVT.

This clone occurred once. The chain carries TRBV5-6 and TRBJ2-1; 10 positions match TRBD2. The germline V gene has CDR1 SGHDT and CDR2 YYEEEE. This CDR3 has 15 residues. V was pared by 4 bases and J by 4 bases, with 5 bases of the junction left unmatched. The chain's CDR3 is CASSRLAGDYNEQFF. CDR3 coding DNA: TGTGCCAGCAGCCGTCTAGCGGGGGATTACAATGAGCAGTTCTTC.

This clone came up a few times. This chain links TRBV15 with TRBJ2-7; perhaps TRBD2 as D (5 bases). Trimming stripped 1 base from V and 0 bases from J, with 10 bases between. The CDR3 spans 15 residues. CDR1 is LNHNV, CDR2 YYDKDF, per germline (reference sequence). The CDR3 bases are TGTGCCACCAGCAGAGTAACGGGGAGCTCCTACGAGCAGTACTTC. Protein sequence: CATSRVTGSSYEQYF.

This clone was recorded a few times. The rearrangement links TRBV18 to TRBJ2-1, with D uncertain. The CDR3 has 12 amino acids. Trimming removed 6 bases from V and 7 bases from J, with 10 bases in between. Germline lookup yields CDR1 KGHSH and CDR2 LQKENI. The CDR3 spells CASSRLRNEQFF. CDR3 DNA sequence: TGTGCCAGCTCGCGACTCCGGAATGAGCAGTTCTTC.

The chain joins TRBV18 to TRBJ1-2; a possible D gene is TRBD1 (6 bases). From germline, CDR1 is KGHSH and CDR2 LQKENI. CDR3 length: 16 amino acids. Trimming took 3 bases from V and 2 from J, leaving 16 bases between them. The CDR3 nucleotides are TGTGCCAGCTCACCCGTATCAATTACAGGGAACTATGGCTACACCTTC. It encodes CASSPVSITGNYGYTF. Full variable domain (rest looked up from reference TRBV18 and TRBJ1-2): NAGVMQNPRHLVRRRGQEARLRCSPMKGHSHVYWYRQLPEEGLKFMVYLQKENIIDESGMPKERFSAEFPKEGPSILRIQQVVRGDSAAYFCASSPVSITGNYGYTFGSGTRLTVV.

The genes are TRBV2 and TRBJ1-1; D might be TRBD1 (5 bases). CDR3 size: 13 residues. Germline V gene sequence: CDR1 SNHLY, CDR2 FYNNEI. Trimming cost V 3 bases and J 0 bases, with 5 bases left between them. CDR3 nucleotides: TGTGCCAGCAGTGAGGACATGAACACTGAAGCTTTCTTT. Translated: CASSEDMNTEAFF.

This clone appeared a few times. The rearrangement uses TRBV7-9 and TRBJ2-1; 10 bases agree with TRBD1. The ends lost 5 bases at V and 7 bases at J; junction bases unmatched: 8. Germline CDR1 is SEHNR and CDR2 is FQNEAQ (reference sequence). The CDR3 covers 15 residues. The CDR3 region has the DNA TGTGCCAGCAGCGACCGGGACAGGGGAAGGAATGAGCAGTTCTTC. Protein product: CASSDRDRGRNEQFF.

J is TRBJ1-2 and V is TRBV5-4; unclear D gene. The CDR3 length is 14 residues. Germline V gene data show CDR1 as SGHNT and CDR2 as YYREEE (reference sequence). The V end was cut by 2 bases, the J end by 2 bases, with 10 bases between. CDR3 sequence reads: CASSFPQQNYGYTF. The CDR3 DNA reads as TGTGCCAGCAGCTTCCCCCAACAGAACTATGGCTACACCTTC.

The genes are TRBV7-2 and TRBJ2-5, with a tentative D call TRBD2 (5 bases). The V gene lost 5 bases and the J gene lost 1 base, with 14 bases spanning the gap. Germline V gene data show CDR1 as SGHTA and CDR2 as FQGNSA. The CDR3 has 15 amino acids. In nucleotides, the CDR3 is TGTGCCAGCAGCCTGAATATGCGGGCCCAAGAGACCCAGTACTTC. This gives the protein CASSLNMRAQETQYF.

Here the CDR3 DNA reads TGTGCCAGCAGCTCAAAGGGGTTGTCGACCACAGATACGCAGTATTTT. Translated, it gives CASSSKGLSTTDTQYF. The chain recombines TRBV11-1 with TRBJ2-3, with a possible D match to TRBD1 (5 bases). The CDR3 consists of 16 residues. The germline gives CDR1 SGHAT, CDR2 FQDESV (reference sequence). Trimming took 4 bases from V and 2 from J, leaving 16 bases between them.

In this sample, this clone turned up once. The V call is TRBV7-9, the J call TRBJ1-4, with a possible D match to TRBD1 (5 bases). The V and J ends lost 4 bases and 5 bases respectively, with 11 bases between them. The germline CDR1 and CDR2 sequences are SEHNR and FQNEAQ (reference sequence). CDR3 size: 14 residues. DNA for the CDR3: TGTGCCAGCAGCTGGAGACAGTCAAATGAAAAACTGTTTTTT. This translates into CASSWRQSNEKLFF. The whole variable domain, remainder taken from reference TRBV7-9 and TRBJ1-4, is DTGVSQNPRHKITKRGQNVTFRCDPISEHNRLYWYRQTLGQGPEFLTYFQNEAQLEKSRLLSDRFSAERPKGSFSTLEIQRTEQGDSAMYLCASSWRQSNEKLFFGSGTQLSVL.

The chain carries TRBV13 and TRBJ1-1, with 8 bases that match TRBD1. The germline V gene encodes CDR1 PRHDT and CDR2 FYEKMQ (reference sequence). CDR3 length equals 15 residues. The V and J ends lost 3 bases and 6 bases, in that order; junction bases with no gene match: 9. This CDR3 is CASSFSGQGVSEAFF. The CDR3 region has the DNA TGTGCCAGCAGCTTTTCCGGACAGGGAGTATCTGAAGCTTTCTTT.

V is TRBV6-5 and J is TRBJ1-3; D gene unclear. Trimming removed 7 bases from V and 2 bases from J, with 15 bases in between. Germline CDR1 and CDR2: MNHEY and SVGAGI. CDR3 length: 15 residues. Here the CDR3 DNA reads TGTGCCAGCAATAAACCCAGGCCAGCTGGAAACACCATATATTTT. Translating gives CASNKPRPAGNTIYF.

The CDR3 coding sequence is TGCGCCAGCAGCCGCAAGGGGGTTGCGGTTTCTAGCACAGATACGCAGTATTTT. It codes for CASSRKGVAVSSTDTQYF. The rearrangement links TRBV4-3 to TRBJ2-3, with D perhaps TRBD1 (6 bases). Germline V CDR1 and CDR2: LGHNA, YSLEER. V was cut by 4 bases and J by 0 bases, with 20 bases left in between. The CDR3 is 18 residues long.

This rearrangement joins TRBV29-1 to TRBJ2-2; TRBD1 aligns across 7 bases. Germline CDR1 SQVTM, CDR2 ANQGSEA. This CDR3 has 13 residues. V was clipped by 6 bases and J by 4 bases; unmatched bases: 5. The CDR3 spells CSVGTVSTGELFF. The DNA of the CDR3 is TGCAGCGTCGGGACAGTGAGCACCGGGGAGCTGTTTTTT.

The chain recombines TRBV6-1 with TRBJ1-2, with 8 positions matching TRBD1. The CDR3 has 15 amino acids. Germline-derived CDR1 and CDR2 are MNHNS and SASEGT. The J segment lost 5 bases and the V segment lost 0 bases, leaving 5 bases of the junction unmatched. The CDR3 protein is CASSEAFGQGYGYTF. CDR3 nucleotides: TGTGCCAGCAGTGAAGCCTTCGGACAGGGATATGGCTACACCTTC.

This clone was seen more than once but under ten times. The CDR3: CAISDDGVPGAFF. In nucleotides, the CDR3 is TGTGCCATCAGTGATGATGGGGTCCCGGGGGCTTTCTTT. V is TRBV10-3 and J is TRBJ1-1; no clear D gene. Trimming took off 3 bases at V and 11 bases at J, with 16 bases between the two ends. CDR3 length: 13 residues. The germline V gene has CDR1 ENHRY and CDR2 SYGVKD.

The rearrangement joins TRBV6-5 to TRBJ2-1, with TRBD2 matching 9 bases. After removal of 0 bases from V and 10 bases from J, the junction contained 10 bases not matched to a gene. The CDR3 loop spans 16 amino acids. Germline CDR1 MNHEY, CDR2 SVGAGI. Here the CDR3 reads CASSYSSAGGPLEQFF. CDR3 in DNA: TGTGCCAGCAGTTACTCGAGTGCGGGGGGGCCTTTAGAGCAGTTCTTC.

The chain has TRBV18 and TRBJ2-7; D possibly corresponds to TRBD2 (6 bases). V was clipped by 1 base and J by 3 bases, with 7 bases between them. Looked up from germline, CDR1 is KGHSH and CDR2 is LQKENI. This CDR3 spans 13 amino acids. CDR3 residues: CASSPQGLYEQYF. In DNA form, the CDR3 reads TGTGCCAGCTCACCACAGGGACTCTACGAGCAGTACTTC.

J is TRBJ2-2 and V is TRBV7-9; TRBD2 agrees at 7 bases. Germline-derived CDR1 and CDR2 are SEHNR and FQNEAQ (reference sequence). V dropped 5 bases and J dropped 4; count of bases not matched to a gene: 7. The CDR3 spans 15 residues. The CDR3 spells CASSPVAGVTGELFF. DNA for the CDR3: TGTGCCAGCAGCCCCGTGGCGGGGGTCACCGGGGAGCTGTTTTTT.

V usage is TRBV28 and J usage is TRBJ1-2, with 9 bases aligning to TRBD1. The CDR3 is 16 residues long. Germline lookup yields CDR1 MDHEN and CDR2 SYDVKM. V dropped 3 bases and J dropped 6; count of bases not matched to a gene: 11. This CDR3 is CASSFITGGEGDGYTF. CDR3 nucleotides: TGTGCCAGCAGTTTTATAACAGGGGGCGAGGGGGATGGCTACACCTTC.

J is TRBJ1-6 and V is TRBV7-2, with 7 bases aligning to TRBD1. The V and J ends lost 2 bases and 10 bases, in that order; junction bases with no gene match: 11. The CDR3 is 16 residues long. Germline CDR1 and CDR2: SGHTA and FQGNSA. The CDR3 coding sequence is TGTGCCAGCAGCTTACCCCTCGCGACAGGGAGATCACCCCTCCACTTT. Its protein is CASSLPLATGRSPLHF.

Notes on this clone: One end of the junction fails to match germline, which may point to a read error. V gene TRBV7-7 combines with J gene TRBJ1-6; 9 positions agree with TRBD1. Germline CDR1 reads SSHAT; CDR2 reads FNYEAQ (reference sequence). The CDR3 totals 14 residues. CDR3 in amino acids: CASSRTGGGSPLHF. The DNA for the CDR3 is TGTGCTAGCAGCCGCACAGGGGGCGGTTCACCCCTCCACTTT.